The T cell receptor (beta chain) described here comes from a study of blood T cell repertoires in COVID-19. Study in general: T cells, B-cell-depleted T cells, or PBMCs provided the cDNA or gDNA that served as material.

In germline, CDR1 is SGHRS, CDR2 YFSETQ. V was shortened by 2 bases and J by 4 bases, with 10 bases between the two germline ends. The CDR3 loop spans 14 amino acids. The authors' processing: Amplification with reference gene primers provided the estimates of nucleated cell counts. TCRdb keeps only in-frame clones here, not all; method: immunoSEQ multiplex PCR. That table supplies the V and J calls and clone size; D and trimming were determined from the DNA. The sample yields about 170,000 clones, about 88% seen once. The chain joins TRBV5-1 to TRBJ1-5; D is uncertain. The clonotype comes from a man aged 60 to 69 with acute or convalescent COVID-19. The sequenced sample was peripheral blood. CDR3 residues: CASSLGLLNQPQHF. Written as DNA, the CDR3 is TGCGCCAGCAGCTTAGGACTGCTGAATCAGCCCCAGCATTTT.